The rows below give T cell receptor beta chains drawn from one sample of a study of vaccination and CD4 T cells after COVID-19. Which antigens these TCRs recognize remains unknown. TCRdb independently ran MiXCR on the PCR reads; one entry per CDR3 protein. The data show over 11,000 distinct CDR3 sequences, around 61% seen once. Sequencing was carried out using CD4+ T cells from blood, cultured in vitro. Receptor source: a human donor who had recovered from COVID-19. Both conserved end residues are part of each CDR3. D genes are given only for firm matches. Size is omitted from some rows. Given values are once, few, many or a class for expanded clones.

TRBV28	TRBD1	16	.	TRBJ1-1	TGTGCCAGCAGTTATAAGCTAGGACAGGCCCTCACTGAAGCTTTCTTT	CASSYKLGQALTEAFF
TRBV6-2/TRBV6-3	.	17	.	TRBJ2-1	TGTGCCAGCAGTTACTTGTCGGAGCTACAGGGGAGGGGTGAGCAGTTCTTC	CASSYLSELQGRGEQFF
TRBV18	.	13	.	TRBJ1-2	TGTGCCAGCTCACTAGAGCGCGACTATGGCTACACCTTC	CASSLERDYGYTF
TRBV15	.	18	.	TRBJ2-5	TGTGCCACCAGCTTAGAGAACGCCCTGACAGGGACTCAAGAGACCCAGCACTTC	CATSLENALTGTQETQHF
TRBV20-1	.	15	.	TRBJ2-2	TGCAGTGCCAAAAGAGGGCATCCAGAGGTTGGGGAGCTGTTTTTT	CSAKRGHPEVGELFF
TRBV7-3	.	13	.	TRBJ2-3	TGTGCCAGCAGCCTGGGAAGTACAGATACGCAGTATTTT	CASSLGSTDTQYF
TRBV11-1	.	13	.	TRBJ1-3	TGTGCCAGCCGGGGGGACTCTGGAAACACCATATATTTT	CASRGDSGNTIYF
TRBV20-1	TRBD2	15	few	TRBJ2-2	TGCAGTGCTAGAGTTAGCGGGAGGGCCACCGGGGAGCTGTTTTTT	CSARVSGRATGELFF
TRBV27	.	17	few	TRBJ2-2	TGTGCCAGCAGTTTAATCGTAGGCTACGGGAACACCGGGGAGCTGTTTTTT	CASSLIVGYGNTGELFF
TRBV28	.	13	.	TRBJ1-2	TGTGCCAGCAGTTTTTACCCAAGGGATGGCTACACCTTC	CASSFYPRDGYTF
TRBV20-1	.	16	few	TRBJ2-4	TGCAGTGCTTATTTGACAGGGAGGGTAGGCAAAAACATTCAGTACTTC	CSAYLTGRVGKNIQYF
TRBV19	TRBD1	13	few	TRBJ1-1	TGTGCCAGTAGTATAGGACAGGGGGCTGAAGCTTTCTTT	CASSIGQGAEAFF
TRBV5-1	TRBD1	16	.	TRBJ1-1	TGCGCCAGCAGCTTGCGACCTGGGACAGAGAACACTGAAGCTTTCTTT	CASSLRPGTENTEAFF
TRBV4-1	TRBD1	16	.	TRBJ1-1	TGCGCCAGCAGCCAAGGGACAGGGGGCGGGAACACTGAAGCTTTCTTT	CASSQGTGGGNTEAFF
TRBV7-8	.	15	.	TRBJ2-2	TGTGCCAGCAGCTTATATCAGGGCGAGCAGCGGGAGCTGTTTTTT	CASSLYQGEQRELFF
TRBV12-3/TRBV12-4	.	15	.	TRBJ1-5	TGTGCCAGCAGTTCTGGGGACTCAAGCAATCAGCCCCAGCATTTT	CASSSGDSSNQPQHF
TRBV20-1	.	14	.	TRBJ2-7	TGCAGTGCTAGTCTACCGGACAGAACCTACGAGCAGTACTTC	CSASLPDRTYEQYF
TRBV20-1	.	14	.	TRBJ1-6	TGCAGTGCTCCCGACAGAAGGGGCGGTTCACCCCTCCACTTT	CSAPDRRGGSPLHF
TRBV19	.	13	.	TRBJ1-2	TGTGCCAGTAGTATTTTCAGGGGAGGTGGCTACACCTTC	CASSIFRGGGYTF
TRBV5-4	.	15	.	TRBJ2-5	TGTGCCAGCAGCTTTCTGGGGACGGGGGCAGAGACCCAGTACTTC	CASSFLGTGAETQYF
TRBV11-3	.	15	.	TRBJ1-4	TGTGCCAGCAGCTTAGGACAGGTTGAAAATGAAAAACTGTTTTTT	CASSLGQVENEKLFF
TRBV20-1	.	13	.	TRBJ2-3	TGCAGTGCTACTTCGACTAGTAGAGATACGCAGTATTTT	CSATSTSRDTQYF
TRBV6-2/TRBV6-3	TRBD1	14	few	TRBJ2-3	TGTGCCAGCAGTGGGACAGGGAGCACAGATACGCAGTATTTT	CASSGTGSTDTQYF
TRBV27	TRBD1	11	.	TRBJ2-7	TGTGCCGGAATGACAGGGTTCGAGCAGTACTTC	CAGMTGFEQYF
TRBV28	.	12	.	TRBJ2-1	TGTGCCAGCAGTTTAACCAGCAATGAGCAGTTCTTC	CASSLTSNEQFF
TRBV6-1	.	14	.	TRBJ2-3	TGTGCCAGCAGAAGGATTAGCGCCACAGATACGCAGTATTTT	CASRRISATDTQYF
TRBV2	TRBD1	15	.	TRBJ2-1	TGTGCCAGCAGTAATACCGGGACAGCTGTGGGTGAGCAGTTCTTC	CASSNTGTAVGEQFF
TRBV7-9	.	16	once	TRBJ2-2	TGTGCCAGCAGCTTAGATGGCGGGACTAACACCGGGGAGCTGTTTTTT	CASSLDGGTNTGELFF
TRBV7-2	TRBD2	15	.	TRBJ2-5	TGTGCCAGCAGCGAACGGACTAGCGGGAGGGAGACCCAGTACTTC	CASSERTSGRETQYF
TRBV20-1	TRBD2	14	few	TRBJ2-3	TGCAGTGCGGGATTAGCGGGTCCCACAGATACGCAGTATTTT	CSAGLAGPTDTQYF
TRBV20-1	.	14	.	TRBJ2-7	TGCAGTGCTAGAGACCCCAGGGGGGGGAACGAGCAGTACTTC	CSARDPRGGNEQYF
TRBV19	.	11	few	TRBJ2-7	TGTGCCAGTAGCAATCTGGACGAGCAGTACTTC	CASSNLDEQYF
TRBV6-5	.	12	few	TRBJ1-1	TGTGCCAGCAGTTTAGGTACCACTGAAGCTTTCTTT	CASSLGTTEAFF
TRBV20-1	.	14	few	TRBJ2-3	TGCAGTGCTAGCTTAACCGCTAGCACAGATACGCAGTATTTT	CSASLTASTDTQYF
TRBV7-9	.	14	.	TRBJ1-1	TGTGCCAGCAGCTTAGAGGGACTGGCCACTGAAGCTTTCTTT	CASSLEGLATEAFF
TRBV20-1	.	13	.	TRBJ2-3	TGCAGTGCTAGCGGGAAAACCACAGATACGCAGTATTTT	CSASGKTTDTQYF
TRBV20-1	TRBD1	13	few	TRBJ2-2	TGCAGTGCTCAGGGGGAGTTCTACGGGGAGCTGTTTTTT	CSAQGEFYGELFF
TRBV5-4	.	14	.	TRBJ1-1	TGTGCCAGCAGCCGGAACAGGGCGGACACTGAAGCTTTCTTT	CASSRNRADTEAFF
TRBV6-5	TRBD1	15	.	TRBJ1-6	TGTGCCAGCAGTTACGGGGACAGAACGATTTCACCCCTCCACTTT	CASSYGDRTISPLHF
TRBV27	.	15	.	TRBJ1-1	TGTGCCAGCAGTTCGTGGGCCAGGGGATCCCCTGGAGCTTTCTTT	CASSSWARGSPGAFF
TRBV4-1	TRBD2	15	.	TRBJ2-1	TGCGCCAGCAGCCAAGCTCGGCTAGCGGGCAATGAGCAGTTCTTC	CASSQARLAGNEQFF
TRBV20-1	.	13	.	TRBJ2-4	TGCAGTGTCAGGGGGGACAGAGGGGACATTCAGTACTTC	CSVRGDRGDIQYF
TRBV6-1	TRBD1	14	.	TRBJ2-7	TGTGCCAGCAGTCGCAGGGGGCAATCCTACGAGCAGTACTTC	CASSRRGQSYEQYF
TRBV6-2/TRBV6-3	TRBD1	13	.	TRBJ2-7	TGTGCCAGTTCCGGGACAGGGCAACACGAGCAGTACTTC	CASSGTGQHEQYF
TRBV7-6	TRBD2	17	.	TRBJ2-2	TGTGCCAGCAGCTTAATCGAGCGGGAGCGTTTTGCCGGGGAGCTGTTTTTT	CASSLIERERFAGELFF
TRBV7-3	.	15	few	TRBJ1-1	TGTGCCAGCAGCGTCAATGGAGGACGGAACACTGAAGCTTTCTTT	CASSVNGGRNTEAFF